One sample yielded the 25 T cell receptor beta chains listed below, sequenced in a study of blood T cell repertoires in COVID-19. Generated by immunoSEQ multiplex PCR, the TCRdb table keeps only in-frame clones and is missing some. The sample holds more than 110,000 clones, 76% seen once. The specimen sequenced was peripheral blood. Receptor source: a woman of 80 years or more with active or convalescent COVID-19.

V and J are TRBV6-5 and TRBJ1-6; 8 nucleotides agree with TRBD1. The CDR3 sequence is 14 residues long. Per germline, CDR1 MNHEY and CDR2 SVGAGI. Trimming cost V 6 bases and J 10 bases; bases outside gene matches: 8. CDR3 amino acids: CASRADRAVSPLHF. In nucleotides, the CDR3 is TGTGCCAGCAGAGCGGACAGGGCTGTCTCACCCCTCCACTTT.

Worth noting for this clone: Relative to the germline gene, one junction end is altered; a read error may explain this. The V and J genes are TRBV5-1 and TRBJ2-5; D remains unclear. CDR3 size: 14 residues. The germline V gene encodes CDR1 SGHRS and CDR2 YFSETQ. The DNA of the CDR3 is TGCGCCAGCAGCATCGGTAGCAACCAGGAGACCCAGTACTTC. Protein sequence: CASSIGSNQETQYF.

This clone occurred once. V and J are TRBV4-2 and TRBJ2-1, with D maybe TRBD2 (5 bases). Per the germline V gene, CDR1 is LGHNA and CDR2 is YNFKEQ. V was clipped by 2 bases and J by 6 bases, with 14 bases between them. The CDR3 extends over 15 amino acids. CDR3 coding DNA: TGTGCCAGCAGCCAACGATCGGGGAGTTTCAATGAGCAGTTCTTC. Its translation is CASSQRSGSFNEQFF.

The J gene is TRBJ1-1, the V gene TRBV2; D is unclear. The germline CDR1 and CDR2 sequences are SNHLY and FYNNEI. V lost 9 bases and J lost 4, with 15 bases in between. This CDR3 spans 13 amino acids. The CDR3 is CASEPGGSTEAFF. CDR3 DNA sequence: TGTGCCAGTGAGCCAGGAGGGAGCACTGAAGCTTTCTTT.

The chain links TRBV11-2 to TRBJ1-3; 9 nucleotides agree with TRBD1. Germline assignment: CDR1 SGHAT and CDR2 FQNNGV. The CDR3 has 17 amino acids. Unmatched junction bases numbered 8, after V lost 1 base and J lost 4 bases. The CDR3 here is CASSLVSQGAPGNTIYF. The CDR3 region has the DNA TGTGCCAGCAGCTTAGTCTCACAGGGGGCGCCGGGAAACACCATATATTTT.

A few counts support this clone. V is TRBV20-1 and J is TRBJ2-3; TRBD1 matches 7 bases. This CDR3 has 14 amino acids. CDR1 DFQATT and CDR2 SNEGSKA come from the germline V gene (reference sequence). V gave up 3 bases and J gave up 0 bases; unmatched junction bases: 3. CDR3 residues: CSASRGHSTDTQYF. The CDR3 DNA reads as TGCAGTGCTAGTAGGGGGCATAGCACAGATACGCAGTATTTT.

The genes are TRBV13 and TRBJ1-1, with 9 bases matching TRBD1. V dropped 5 bases and J dropped 5; count of bases not matched to a gene: 6. This CDR3 region has 14 residues. CDR1 and CDR2 (germline): PRHDT, FYEKMQ (reference sequence). The CDR3 DNA reads as TGTGCCAGCAGCAGGGACAGGGAGGATACTGAAGCTTTCTTT. Protein product: CASSRDREDTEAFF.

The chain employs TRBV10-2 and TRBJ1-5, with TRBD1 identical over 7 bases. The junction had 3 bases not matched to a gene; V was cut back by 8 bases and J by 2 bases. CDR1 WSHSY and CDR2 SAAADI come from the germline V gene. This CDR3 comprises 13 residues. CDR3 in amino acids: CASGGQGNQPQHF. Written as DNA, the CDR3 is TGCGCCAGCGGAGGACAGGGCAATCAGCCCCAGCATTTT.

The J gene is TRBJ2-7, the V gene TRBV18, with 7 nucleotides matching TRBD1. The V segment lost 2 bases and the J segment 6 bases; nucleotides outside the gene matches: 7. The CDR3 consists of 14 residues. The germline V gene has CDR1 KGHSH and CDR2 LQKENI. CDR3 DNA sequence: TGTGCCAGCTCACCATCGACAGGGACGGTCGAGCAGTACTTC. Amino acids: CASSPSTGTVEQYF. Based on the CDR3 plus reference TRBV18 and TRBJ2-7, the full variable domain is NAGVMQNPRHLVRRRGQEARLRCSPMKGHSHVYWYRQLPEEGLKFMVYLQKENIIDESGMPKERFSAEFPKEGPSILRIQQVVRGDSAAYFCASSPSTGTVEQYFGPGTRLTVT.

This chain connects TRBV14 to TRBJ2-3; maybe TRBD1 (5 bases). Germline V gene sequence: CDR1 SGHDN, CDR2 FVKESK. The CDR3 contains 15 residues. Trimming cost V 2 bases and J 1 base, with 10 bases left between them. In nucleotides, the CDR3 is TGTGCCAGCAGCCAACTTTTAGGGGGCACAGATACGCAGTATTTT. Encoded protein: CASSQLLGGTDTQYF.

This clone has only one observation. The V and J genes are TRBV6-2 or TRBV6-3 and TRBJ1-1, with 8 bases matching TRBD1. Germline V gene sequence: CDR1 MNHEY, CDR2 SVGEGT. Trimming at V came to 5 bases and at J to 2 bases, leaving 4 bases not matched to a gene. The CDR3 is made up of 14 amino acids. The CDR3 protein is CASSPSGGNTEAFF. The CDR3 DNA is TGTGCCAGCAGTCCATCAGGGGGCAACACTGAAGCTTTCTTT.

The gene calls are TRBV3-1 (or the pseudogene TRBV3-2) and TRBJ1-6; 8 nucleotides match TRBD1. CDR3 length: 19 amino acids. The V gene's germline CDR1 is LGHDT and CDR2 YNNKEL (reference sequence). The J segment lost 6 bases and the V segment lost 2 bases, leaving 15 bases of the junction unmatched. Here the CDR3 DNA reads TGTGCCAGCAGCCAAATGCTGATGTCCAGGGGGCTGAGTAATTCACCCCTCCACTTT. It is translated as CASSQMLMSRGLSNSPLHF.

V gene TRBV7-3 combines with J gene TRBJ2-3; 11 bases agree with TRBD2. The CDR3 consists of 16 residues. J lost 0 bases, V lost 6 bases, and 5 bases had no gene match. Per germline, CDR1 SGHTA and CDR2 FQGTGA. The CDR3, as DNA: TGTGCCAGCAGTCCTAGCGGGGGGCTGAGCACAGATACGCAGTATTTT. Translating it yields CASSPSGGLSTDTQYF.

The CDR3: CASSSGGTSTDTQYF. CDR3 nucleotide sequence: TGCGCCAGCAGTAGCGGGGGGACTAGCACAGATACGCAGTATTTT. The chain combines TRBV5-1 with TRBJ2-3, with 10 bases aligning to TRBD2. Germline V gene data show CDR1 as SGHRS and CDR2 as YFSETQ. CDR3 size: 15 residues. V dropped 5 bases and J dropped 0; count of bases not matched to a gene: 3.

The J gene is TRBJ2-5, the V gene TRBV6-5; TRBD2 is a possible D gene (7 bases). The CDR3 consists of 15 residues. CDR1 and CDR2 (germline): MNHEY, SVGAGI. V was clipped by 4 bases and J by 9 bases, with 21 bases between them. CDR3 nucleotide sequence: TGTGCCAGCAGTTCTCCCGGGGGGCCTCATGAGGCCCAGTACTTC. Amino acids: CASSSPGGPHEAQYF.

This clone was seen a single time. The rearrangement joins TRBV11-2 to TRBJ1-4; weak D call: TRBD1 (6 bases). Looked up from germline, CDR1 is SGHAT and CDR2 is FQNNGV. This CDR3 region has 15 residues. The ends were cut back, 4 bases at V and 5 bases at J, with 14 bases in the middle. The CDR3 region is CASSSWRGRNEKLFF. The CDR3 coding sequence is TGTGCCAGCAGCTCCTGGCGGGGGCGAAATGAAAAACTGTTTTTT.

The rearrangement joins TRBV7-2 to TRBJ2-1; 9 nucleotides match TRBD1. The ends lost 5 bases at V and 7 bases at J; junction bases unmatched: 9. This CDR3 has 15 amino acids. Germline V lookup: CDR1 SGHTA, CDR2 FQGNSA. The CDR3 DNA follows: TGTGCCAGCAGCCTCCGGGACAGGGCCTCTAATGAGCAGTTCTTC. Translated, it gives CASSLRDRASNEQFF.

The sample holds a few counts of this clone. The genes are TRBV6-6 and TRBJ2-1; 13 nucleotides agree with TRBD2. Germline CDR1 MNHNY, CDR2 SVGAGI (reference sequence). V shed 6 bases and J 2 bases; nucleotides not matched to a gene: 4. The CDR3 is made up of 16 amino acids. The CDR3 protein is CASRDGLAGAYNEQFF. CDR3 DNA: TGTGCCAGCAGAGACGGACTAGCGGGGGCCTACAATGAGCAGTTCTTC.

The chain employs TRBV19 and TRBJ1-1; possibly TRBD1 for D (5 bases). The CDR3 extends over 14 amino acids. Trimming stripped 4 bases from V and 1 base from J, with 10 bases between. The germline V gene has CDR1 LNHDA and CDR2 SQIVND (reference sequence). CDR3 nucleotide sequence: TGTGCCAGTAGTAACAGGCCCACGAACACTGAAGCTTTCTTT. It encodes CASSNRPTNTEAFF.

The V and J genes are TRBV4-1 and TRBJ2-3; the D is unclear. V was clipped by 5 bases and J by 6 bases, with 18 bases between them. CDR3 length: 15 amino acids. Germline-derived CDR1 and CDR2 are MGHRA and YSYEKL. CDR3 nucleotide sequence: TGCGCCAGCAGCAAAAGTCCGCGCGGTAGGGATACGCAGTATTTT. This translates into CASSKSPRGRDTQYF.

CDR3 in amino acids: CASSAGGLNYGYTF. The CDR3 DNA follows: TGCGCCAGCAGCGCCGGAGGGCTTAACTATGGCTACACCTTC. This chain links TRBV5-1 with TRBJ1-2; D not resolved. V shed 4 bases and J shed 1 base, with 11 bases lying between them. This CDR3 is built from 14 residues. The germline V gene has CDR1 SGHRS and CDR2 YFSETQ.

This clone was observed a handful of times. The CDR3 nucleotides read TGTGCCAGCAGCCACCAGCCGGGACAGCTTAATGAAAAACTGTTTTTT. Protein sequence: CASSHQPGQLNEKLFF. J is TRBJ1-4 and V is TRBV5-5, with 7 bases identical to TRBD1. The ends lost 4 bases at V and 4 bases at J; junction bases unmatched: 10. Germline V lookup: CDR1 SGHKS, CDR2 YYEKEE (reference sequence). The CDR3 extends over 16 amino acids.

This chain connects TRBV19 to TRBJ2-7; 11 nucleotides agree with TRBD2. The CDR3 runs 17 residues. V dropped 3 bases and J dropped 3; count of bases not matched to a gene: 10. Germline-derived CDR1 and CDR2 are LNHDA and SQIVND (reference sequence). CDR3 DNA: TGTGCCAGTAGTATTAGGGCTAGCGGGGGGCAAAACTACGAGCAGTACTTC. It codes for CASSIRASGGQNYEQYF.

The DNA for the CDR3 is TGCAGCGCTGGGGGGTTAGGGGAAAATGAGCAGTTCTTC. This encodes CSAGGLGENEQFF. The V and J genes are TRBV29-1 and TRBJ2-1; maybe TRBD2 (6 bases). Trimming shortened V by 7 bases and J by 7 bases, and 17 bases separated the two germline ends. This CDR3 is built from 13 residues. The germline V gene encodes CDR1 SQVTM and CDR2 ANQGSEA.

The gene calls are TRBV11-2 and TRBJ2-5; TRBD2 matches 15 bases. The CDR3 covers 17 residues. Germline CDR1 is SGHAT and CDR2 is FQNNGV. J lost 2 bases, V lost 5 bases, and 6 bases had no gene match. The CDR3 loop reads CASSTGTSGGIQETQYF. The DNA for the CDR3 is TGTGCCAGCAGCACCGGGACTAGCGGGGGGATACAAGAGACCCAGTACTTC.